This TCR beta chain appears in the sequencing data of a study of beta chain features in type 1 diabetes. Germline V gene data show CDR1 as SEHNR and CDR2 as FQNEAQ (reference sequence). This CDR3 has 13 amino acids. Purity exceeded 98% in all sorted populations. Concerning this clone itself: The antigen is undetermined.

All of the isolated RNA was reverse transcribed, so expressed TCRB transcripts were sequenced. Profiling relied on immunoSEQ multiplex PCR, and the TCRdb table lists in-frame clones only, not all of them. The profile shows 300,000 or so clones, approximately 15% of them singletons. Study-wide points: Significant though moderate, a shortening of TCRB CDR3s appeared in all four CD4+ subsets of Type 1 diabetes patients.

What was sequenced was naive CD4+ T cells from blood. The source of this sequence is a man younger than 40 with type 1 diabetes. The V and J genes are TRBV7-9 and TRBJ2-5, with D unresolved. TRBJ2-7 explains the end of the DNA better; the J call may be wrong. The CDR3 sequence: CASSSDTSYEQYF. In DNA, the CDR3 is TGTGCCAGCAGTTCTGACACCTCCTACGAGCAGTACTTC.